The source of this TCR beta chain is a study of shared clonotypes between healthy human individuals (dated by TCRdb to 2018 to 2020). For the study in its entirety: A couple of women and three men aged 18 to 49 years were included in the cohort. For each donor, three plates each were used for CD4 naive and CD4 memory, two plates were used for CD8 naive, and one plate was used for CD8 memory. Blood TCR repertoires of several healthy adults were deeply sequenced to estimate repertoire size and the extent of clonotype sharing between individuals. Libraries were prepared and TCR repertoires were sequenced by different laboratories using diverse techniques, in order to increase sequencing depth and limit assay-specific biases. Each donor's leukapheresis produced roughly between roughly 0.85 and 9.5 billion PBMCs.

What the authors observed across the whole study: Around 5.4% of naive CD4, around 4% of naive CD8, about 2.4% of memory CD4, and about 0.4% of memory CD8 clonotypes were shared across a few donors. Sampling was restricted to blood, and TCR repertoires in tissue are likely to differ from TCR repertoires in blood. Pairwise subsampling led to the expectation that sequencing depth would affect the degree of clonotype sharing among donors. Clonotypes shared by all four sorted-subset donors showed higher generation probabilities than non-shared clonotypes. Incomplete sequencing was indicated by rarefaction of sorted-subset datasets, despite the large sequencing depth. The genetic and exposure-history diversity represented was limited by the small number of donors. Estimated clonotype richness was generally larger for naive than for memory subsets.

About this clone itself: Its target antigen remains unknown. Per-nucleotide qualities are absent, and no much larger clonotype sits a single base away.

CD8 naive samples consisted of CD45RO-negative cells that were positively selected for CCR7, yielding a CD45RA+CCR7+ population without TemRA cells. The donors were healthy, HIV-negative adults with no recently reported acute infections or vaccinations. All donors were Caucasian adults living in Nashville, Tennessee, USA. Blood was collected by leukapheresis, and PBMCs were isolated by Ficoll-Histopaque density gradient centrifugation and then cryopreserved in liquid nitrogen vapor phase. Analytical flow cytometry was used to check the purity and quantity of every magnetically sorted T cell population. Each sorted fraction had its genomic DNA isolated and then quantified by UV absorbance on a Nanodrop 2000c. Using the deep immunoSEQ assay, TCR CDR3 regions were amplified from genomic DNA by multiplex PCR. Genomic DNA extracted from each cell subset was distributed evenly over all wells of several immunoSEQ 96-well plates, and each plate served as one replicate. Each replicate PCR for sorted subsets received about 0.2 ug genomic DNA, equal to tens of thousands of T cell genomes. Purified libraries were quantified with a Qubit 3.0 fluorometer, sized on a Bioanalyzer 2100, and re-quantified with the KAPA Library Quantification kit. Every immunoSEQ 96-well plate was sequenced on a separate single-read 150-cycle Illumina NextSeq 550 flow cell. The authors' analysis ran thus. Because the immunoSEQ output held only junctional sequences and lacked quality scores, the filtering could not match the filtering applied to full-length reads. Sequences were annotated with PyIR, a Python wrapper for IgBLAST v1.9, and V/J genes and CDR3 were assigned using IMGT germline references. Reads were removed for weak V/J assignments (E-value above 1e-6), missing CDR3, stop codons, out-of-frame junctions, or ambiguous translated residues. A V3J clonotype was defined by an identical inferred V gene, J gene, and CDR3 amino acid sequence. Percentage overlap between repertoires was computed as shared unique clonotypes divided by the size of the smaller repertoire. RTK rarefaction, the Chao1 estimator, and Recon v2.1 estimates of unobserved clonotypes were used to assess repertoire richness. Generation probabilities were computed with OLGA for all TCRbeta clonotypes obtained by the gDNA method from a few donors. The immuneACCESS repertoire file appears here via TCRdb, limited to in-frame rearrangements. These files lack a portion of the clones; in checked studies, under half of the deficit traces to unresolved V genes, and the cause of the others is not known. That table gives V, J and clone size, and the DNA gave D and trimming. For this sample the table gives about 800,000 clones, of which 90% to 97% were detected only once. About 0.22% of the sample comes from the top ten.

Cut back by 2 bases and 4 bases, the V and J ends lie 8 bases apart. The CDR3 numbers 13 residues from cysteine through phenylalanine. The read is trimmed to its CDR3 DNA, 39 bases read in frame from base 1. For CDR1 and CDR2, the germline V gene (reference sequence) lists SEHNR and FQNEAQ. The clonotype was recovered from a young man in good health. Specimen: naive CD8+ T cells sorted from blood. Explained via the paper, the cell subset or site label denotes: CD45RA+CCR7+. The chain employs TRBV7-9 and TRBJ2-5; a confident D gene designation cannot be given. Here is the DNA: TGTGCCAGCAGCTTACCCCGGCTAGAGACCCAGTACTTC. It codes for CASSLPRLETQYF.